These 27 T cell receptor beta chains came from one sample sequenced in a study of response to subunit inactivated influenza vaccine (dated by TCRdb to 2016 to 2019). The method was RT-PCR. The sequencer listed for this sample is Illumina HiSeq 2500. TCRdb handled the public reads itself, with Q25 trimming in fastp and clone calling in MiXCR, and kept productive beta chains. Every distinct CDR3 protein forms one entry, paired with its most common genes and DNA. This sample lists about 180,000 distinct CDR3 sequences; about 10% were detected once. The biggest ten clones account for approximately 11% of the sample. This material consisted of non-naive T cells sorted from PBMCs, taken on the day of vaccination. The cell subset or site tag for this specimen amounts to: memory T cell fraction. The receptors here all came from a man in his fifties who received an inactivated influenza vaccine. Donor details come from another sample of the same person, matched by shared clones.

This clonotype was seen more than once but under ten times. The chain recombines TRBV5-6 with TRBJ2-5; 8 bases are a match to TRBD1. CDR1 is SGHDT, CDR2 YYEEEE, per germline. The length of the CDR3 is 13 residues. V shed 6 bases, J shed 6 bases, and the junction held 7 bases outside the gene matches. The CDR3 here is CASIAGGGKTQYF. The DNA of the CDR3 is TGTGCCAGCATCGCAGGGGGCGGGAAGACCCAGTACTTC.

This clonotype was recorded a few times. V gene TRBV28 combines with J gene TRBJ2-1; 11 nucleotides align to TRBD2. The germline CDR1 and CDR2 sequences are MDHEN and SYDVKM. The CDR3 contains 14 residues. V lost 5 bases and J lost 9; bases outside the gene matches: 6. In nucleotides, the CDR3 is TGTGCCAGCAGTCTTAGCGGGAGGGTCGGTGAGCAGTTCTTC. Translation: CASSLSGRVGEQFF.

This clonotype is medium-sized (0.01 to 0.1%) in the sample. The chain is built from TRBV14 and TRBJ2-5; no definite D call. Germline V gene sequence: CDR1 SGHDN, CDR2 FVKESK. V lost 0 bases and J 5 bases, leaving 7 bases between the germline ends. This CDR3 has 13 amino acids. This CDR3 is CASSQDGYETQYF. In nucleotides, the CDR3 is TGTGCCAGCAGCCAAGATGGGTACGAGACCCAGTACTTC.

This clonotype was picked up a small number of times. The gene calls are TRBV5-6 and TRBJ2-7; possibly TRBD1 for D (6 bases). V was pared by 7 bases and J by 2 bases, with 16 bases between. CDR1 is SGHDT and CDR2 is YYEEEE in the germline V gene. The CDR3 is made up of 14 amino acids. The CDR3 here is CASGPPDRTYEQYF. The CDR3 DNA reads as TGTGCCAGCGGTCCGCCGGACAGAACCTACGAGCAGTACTTC.

This clonotype was detected many times. This chain uses TRBV9 with TRBJ1-1; D gene unclear. V shed 0 bases and J shed 1 base, with 7 bases lying between them. From germline, CDR1 is SGDLS and CDR2 YYNGEE. CDR3 length: 14 amino acids. The CDR3 sequence is CASSVEGQNTEAFF. CDR3 sequence (DNA): TGTGCCAGCAGCGTAGAAGGGCAGAACACTGAAGCTTTCTTT.

This clonotype was seen ten or more times. The V call is TRBV28, the J call TRBJ2-5, with TRBD2 identical over 13 bases. CDR1 and CDR2 from the germline V gene are MDHEN and SYDVKM. This CDR3 is built from 15 residues. Germline trimming cut 7 bases from V and 4 bases from J; bases unmatched to any gene: 6. The CDR3 bases are TGTGCCAGCATCCCGGGACTAGCGGGACTAGAGACCCAGTACTTC. As protein: CASIPGLAGLETQYF.

This clonotype was counted ten times or more. This rearrangement joins TRBV6-2 or TRBV6-3 to TRBJ2-1; no reliable D call. V was cut by 0 bases and J by 6 bases, with 6 bases left in between. There are 13 residues in the CDR3. Germline loops: CDR1 MNHEY, CDR2 SVGEGT. In nucleotides, the CDR3 is TGTGCCAGCAGTTACTCGAGACGCAATGAGCAGTTCTTC. It codes for CASSYSRRNEQFF.

The sample holds many counts of this clonotype. V and J are TRBV7-2 and TRBJ1-3; D is possibly TRBD1 (5 bases). The CDR3 runs 16 residues. From germline, CDR1 is SGHTA and CDR2 FQGNSA. V lost 6 bases and J 0 bases, leaving 15 bases between the germline ends. CDR3 nucleotide sequence: TGTGCCAGCAGGGTCACAGGACTGAACTCTGGAAACACCATATATTTT. Its protein product is CASRVTGLNSGNTIYF.

This clonotype showed up just a few times. V is TRBV5-1 and J is TRBJ2-7; D unresolved. This CDR3 has 14 amino acids. V gave up 1 base and J gave up 3 bases, with 11 bases separating them. Germline CDR1 is SGHRS and CDR2 is YFSETQ. CDR3 nucleotides: TGCGCCAGCAGCTTGTTGGCCGGAGACTACGAGCAGTACTTC. Its translation: CASSLLAGDYEQYF.

At least ten counts were recorded for this clonotype. This chain joins TRBV14 and TRBJ2-1; 7 bases line up with TRBD2. Trimming cost V 4 bases and J 3 bases; bases outside gene matches: 3. The CDR3 length is 14 residues. Germline values: CDR1 SGHDN, CDR2 FVKESK. CDR3 amino acids: CASSLRDYYNEQFF. In DNA form, the CDR3 reads TGTGCCAGCAGCCTCCGGGACTACTACAATGAGCAGTTCTTC.

Ten or more counts support this clonotype. The rearrangement uses TRBV6-5 and TRBJ1-4, with 10 bases fitting TRBD1. There are 15 residues in the CDR3. V lost 4 bases and J lost 8; bases outside the gene matches: 7. Germline values: CDR1 MNHEY, CDR2 SVGAGI. This CDR3 is CASSSGTGVREKLFF. CDR3 DNA: TGTGCCAGCAGTTCGGGGACAGGGGTCCGGGAAAAACTGTTTTTT.

This clonotype was counted at least ten times. The chain links TRBV7-2 to TRBJ2-7, with 9 bases that match TRBD2. This CDR3 region has 15 residues. The junction had 11 bases not matched to a gene; V was cut back by 5 bases and J by 6 bases. Per the germline V gene, CDR1 is SGHTA and CDR2 is FQGNSA. The CDR3 nucleotides read TGTGCCAGCAGCCCAGCCGGGACTAGCTATGGCGAGCAGTACTTC. Its protein is CASSPAGTSYGEQYF.

This chain connects TRBV19 to TRBJ2-1; 8 nucleotides agree with TRBD1. Trimming at V came to 7 bases and at J to 9 bases, leaving 14 bases not matched to a gene. The V gene's germline CDR1 is LNHDA and CDR2 SQIVND (reference sequence). The length of the CDR3 is 15 residues. For the CDR3, the DNA is TGTGCCAGTATCCCGGCGGGGACAGGAATTAGTGAGCAGTTCTTC. Protein: CASIPAGTGISEQFF.

In this sample, this clonotype turned up many times. CDR3: CASSRTAPPVNTEAFF. For the CDR3, the DNA is TGTGCCAGCAGTCGGACCGCTCCACCCGTGAACACTGAAGCTTTCTTT. The V call is TRBV6-2 or TRBV6-3, the J call TRBJ1-1; no firm D call. The CDR3 loop spans 16 amino acids. Germline V gives CDR1 MNHEY, CDR2 SVGEGT. V was cut by 5 bases and J by 0 bases, with 16 bases left in between.

The V call is TRBV20-1, the J call TRBJ2-7; the D gene could be TRBD1 or TRBD2 (5 bases each). The CDR3 has 14 residues. In germline, CDR1 is DFQATT, CDR2 SNEGSKA (reference sequence). V gave up 6 bases and J gave up 1 base, with 16 bases separating them. CDR3 sequence (DNA): TGCAGTGCGAGGCCCGGGGCGGTATCCTACGAGCAGTACTTC. Residues: CSARPGAVSYEQYF.

This chain uses TRBV7-9 with TRBJ2-1; a possible D gene is TRBD2 (7 bases). The CDR3 length is 13 residues. V lost 6 bases and J lost 9, with 15 bases in between. Germline-derived CDR1 and CDR2 are SEHNR and FQNEAQ (reference sequence). CDR3 nucleotides: TGTGCCAGCAGACCAGGGGCGGGGGTTGAGCAGTTCTTC. Translating it yields CASRPGAGVEQFF.

Ten or more counts support this clonotype. The rearrangement uses TRBV12-3 or TRBV12-4 and TRBJ2-5; tentative D call: TRBD2 (6 bases). CDR3 size: 12 residues. With 6 bases removed from V and 5 bases from J, the gap between germline ends came to 10 bases. CDR3 sequence (DNA): TGTGCCAGCAGGGGGGGTGGGGAGACCCAGTACTTC. Protein: CASRGGGETQYF.

This clonotype was counted a few times. This chain uses TRBV11-1 with TRBJ2-7, with 9 bases matching TRBD1. The junction had 5 bases not matched to a gene; V was cut back by 4 bases and J by 1 base. The CDR3 spans 15 residues. Germline CDR1 reads SGHAT; CDR2 reads FQDESV (reference sequence). CDR3 in DNA: TGTGCCAGCAGCTCACAGGGGGCCCTGTCCTACGAGCAGTACTTC. The encoded protein is CASSSQGALSYEQYF.

This clonotype was picked up a small number of times. The chain links TRBV29-1 to TRBJ2-3; the match to TRBD2 covers 10 bases. CDR1 and CDR2 (germline): SQVTM, ANQGSEA. This CDR3 region has 14 residues. V lost 5 bases, J lost 2 bases, and 4 bases stayed unmatched. The DNA of the CDR3 is TGCAGCGTTTTGCTAGCGGGAGCCACAGATACGCAGTATTTT. Its protein is CSVLLAGATDTQYF.

This chain connects TRBV7-3 to TRBJ2-6; no clear D. The CDR3 runs to 16 residues. V lost 5 bases and J 2 bases, leaving 13 bases between the germline ends. Germline CDR1 and CDR2: SGHTA and FQGTGA. CDR3 nucleotide sequence: TGTGCCAGCAGCCCCCTAGGGTTGGCTGGGGCCAACGTCCTGACTTTC. It yields the protein CASSPLGLAGANVLTF.

CDR3 loop: CASSPLAQVSNQPQHF. CDR3 DNA sequence: TGTGCCAGCAGTCCTCTAGCACAGGTCTCCAATCAGCCCCAGCATTTT. The chain couples TRBV6-1 to TRBJ1-5; TRBD1 is a possible D gene (5 bases). V dropped 5 bases and J dropped 3 bases, with 17 bases sitting between them. The CDR3 is 16 residues long. Germline CDR1 and CDR2: MNHNS and SASEGT.

This clonotype was seen repeatedly, ten times or more. V and J are TRBV12-3 or TRBV12-4 and TRBJ2-3; D is possibly TRBD1 (6 bases). This CDR3 has 16 amino acids. Trimming took 2 bases from V and 1 from J, leaving 13 bases between them. The CDR3 is CASSLRGSPRTDTQYF. CDR3 DNA: TGTGCCAGCAGTTTAAGGGGGTCTCCGCGCACAGATACGCAGTATTTT.

This clonotype was seen at least ten times. This chain uses TRBV27 with TRBJ2-7, with D maybe TRBD2 (6 bases). V lost 8 bases and J 11 bases, leaving 19 bases between the germline ends. The CDR3 has 12 amino acids. CDR1 is MNHEY and CDR2 is SMNVEV in the germline V gene (reference sequence). CDR3 residues: CASGLDWGEKYF. DNA of the CDR3: TGTGCCAGCGGCCTAGATTGGGGGGAAAAGTACTTC.

The sample holds many counts of this clonotype. V and J are TRBV5-1 and TRBJ1-2; 9 nucleotides line up with TRBD1. The CDR3 consists of 12 residues. Germline V lookup: CDR1 SGHRS, CDR2 YFSETQ. Trimming cost V 4 bases and J 13 bases; bases outside gene matches: 8. As DNA, the CDR3 is TGCGCCAGCAGCCAGGGGACAGGGCATTCCACCTTC. Its translation is CASSQGTGHSTF.

This clonotype was counted a few times. The V gene is TRBV19, the J gene TRBJ1-1, with a tentative D call TRBD1 (5 bases). Trimming removed 4 bases from V and 4 bases from J, with 10 bases in between. The CDR3 has 13 residues. Per the germline V gene, CDR1 is LNHDA and CDR2 is SQIVND (reference sequence). The DNA of the CDR3 is TGTGCCAGTAGTAAGAGGGGAGTCACTGAAGCTTTCTTT. Translation gives CASSKRGVTEAFF.

The sample holds a few counts of this clonotype. The chain joins TRBV9 to TRBJ2-3, with D perhaps TRBD1 or TRBD2 (5 bases each). V lost 0 bases and J 3 bases, leaving 14 bases between the germline ends. CDR3 length: 16 amino acids. Germline V CDR1 and CDR2: SGDLS, YYNGEE. The CDR3 spells CASSVDLGTGTDTQYF. CDR3 bases: TGTGCCAGCAGCGTAGATCTTGGGACCGGAACAGATACGCAGTATTTT.

The chain uses TRBV4-1 and TRBJ2-7; no firm D call. Trimming cost V 0 bases and J 3 bases, with 9 bases left between them. The germline V gene encodes CDR1 MGHRA and CDR2 YSYEKL. CDR3 length: 14 residues. The CDR3 nucleotides are TGCGCCAGCAGCCAAGATGCAGGCTACTACGAGCAGTACTTC. Translating gives CASSQDAGYYEQYF.